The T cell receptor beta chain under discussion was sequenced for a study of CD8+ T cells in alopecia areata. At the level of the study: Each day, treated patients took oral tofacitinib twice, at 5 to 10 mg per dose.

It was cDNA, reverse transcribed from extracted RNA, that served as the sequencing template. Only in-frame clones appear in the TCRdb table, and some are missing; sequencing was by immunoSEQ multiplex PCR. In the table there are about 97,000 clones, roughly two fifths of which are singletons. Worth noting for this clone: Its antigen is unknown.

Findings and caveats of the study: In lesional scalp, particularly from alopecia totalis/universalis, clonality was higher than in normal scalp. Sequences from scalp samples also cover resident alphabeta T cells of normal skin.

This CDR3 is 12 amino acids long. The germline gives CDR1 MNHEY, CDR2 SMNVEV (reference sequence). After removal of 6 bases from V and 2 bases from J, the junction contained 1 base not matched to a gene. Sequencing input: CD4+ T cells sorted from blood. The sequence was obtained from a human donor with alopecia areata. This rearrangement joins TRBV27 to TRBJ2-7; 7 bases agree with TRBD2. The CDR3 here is CASRGGAYEQYF. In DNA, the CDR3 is TGTGCCAGCAGGGGAGGGGCCTACGAGCAGTACTTC.